What follows are 6 T cell receptor beta chains derived from one specimen sequenced in a study of T cells in Graves' hyperthyroidism and ophthalmopathy. From RNA transcripts, TCR beta CDR3 regions were amplified. The study used the HTBI primer set for a first-round RT-PCR of the TCR CDR3. TCRdb recomputed calls from the multiplex PCR reads with MiXCR, one row per CDR3 protein. The table records approximately 630,000 distinct CDR3 sequences, 15% to 20% of them present only once. The sample consisted of blood. Receptors originate from a woman aged 25 to 39 with Graves' hyperthyroidism.

This clonotype was counted many times. V gene TRBV28 combines with J gene TRBJ2-2; 14 bases match TRBD2. Trimming at V came to 7 bases and at J to 1 base, leaving 11 bases not matched to a gene. The length of the CDR3 is 19 residues. CDR1 MDHEN and CDR2 SYDVKM come from the germline V gene. In DNA form, the CDR3 reads TGTGCCAGCACTGGACTAGCGGGAGGCCCTTATAAGAACACCGGGGAGCTGTTTTTT. Residues: CASTGLAGGPYKNTGELFF.

V usage is TRBV9 and J usage is TRBJ1-3; no reliable D call. This CDR3 is built from 16 residues. V was trimmed by 3 bases and J by 0 bases, leaving 13 bases between them. From germline, CDR1 is SGDLS and CDR2 YYNGEE. The CDR3 sequence: CASSENDGRSGNTIYF. The CDR3 bases are TGTGCCAGCAGCGAGAACGACGGACGCTCTGGAAACACCATATATTTT.

The rearrangement links TRBV5-6 to TRBJ2-2, with no clear D. CDR3 length: 15 residues. The germline CDR1 and CDR2 sequences are SGHDT and YYEEEE. The V end lost 6 bases, the J end lost 0 bases, and 12 bases lay between the germline ends. The CDR3 here is CASTFRPTNTGELFF. DNA of the CDR3: TGTGCCAGCACCTTCCGTCCGACGAACACCGGGGAGCTGTTTTTT.

This clonotype has only a few counts. The chain combines TRBV19 with TRBJ2-1; 12 positions agree with TRBD2. With 3 bases clipped from V and 3 bases from J, the junction kept 12 bases outside the gene matches. The CDR3 sequence is 19 residues long. Germline CDR1 is LNHDA and CDR2 is SQIVND (reference sequence). CDR3 sequence reads: CASSIWQASGRALYNEQFF. The CDR3 coding sequence is TGTGCCAGTAGTATTTGGCAGGCTAGCGGGAGGGCCCTCTACAATGAGCAGTTCTTC.

This clonotype was found once. The chain has TRBV10-2 and TRBJ2-2; D is unclear. The CDR3 runs 12 residues. V was shortened by 10 bases and J by 6 bases, with 12 bases between the two germline ends. The germline V gene encodes CDR1 WSHSY and CDR2 SAAADI. CDR3: CATLAWAGELFF. CDR3 nucleotide sequence: TGCGCCACCCTCGCTTGGGCCGGGGAGCTGTTTTTT.

The table lists this clonotype with a few counts. J is TRBJ1-5 and V is TRBV6-1; D remains ambiguous. Germline CDR1 reads MNHNS; CDR2 reads SASEGT. This CDR3 region has 14 residues. V dropped 6 bases and J dropped 5 bases, with 14 bases sitting between them. The CDR3 loop is CASRRTAMDQPQHF. CDR3 nucleotides: TGTGCCAGCAGGAGGACGGCTATGGATCAGCCCCAGCATTTT.